This TCR beta chain comes out of a study of cytomegalovirus exposure and HLA in healthy donors. This clone was seen just once. Its antigen is currently unknown. The germline V and J ends were trimmed by 9 bases and 2 bases, with 17 bases remaining between them. Germline CDR1 is LNHDA and CDR2 is SQIVND (reference sequence). The CDR3 has 15 amino acids. General study results and limits: About 87% or about 30% of the time was how often most TCR beta V segments were productive, according to an earlier analysis.

This PCR relied on a set of 60 Vbeta primers and 13 Jbeta primers. Repertoires were generated with immunoSEQ multiplex PCR, while TCRdb's copy carries only in-frame clones and drops some. The sample gives some 97,000 clones, about 79% of which show up once; about 1.2% is in the top ten. The chain couples TRBV19 to TRBJ1-5, with a possible D match to TRBD1 (6 bases). The receptor comes from a woman aged 18-30 years in good health and CMV-seronegative. What was sequenced was PBMCs. The DNA for the CDR3 is TGTGCCAGCAAGCTTTCAGGGGAGCGCAATCAGCCCCAGCATTTT. Its translation is CASKLSGERNQPQHF.